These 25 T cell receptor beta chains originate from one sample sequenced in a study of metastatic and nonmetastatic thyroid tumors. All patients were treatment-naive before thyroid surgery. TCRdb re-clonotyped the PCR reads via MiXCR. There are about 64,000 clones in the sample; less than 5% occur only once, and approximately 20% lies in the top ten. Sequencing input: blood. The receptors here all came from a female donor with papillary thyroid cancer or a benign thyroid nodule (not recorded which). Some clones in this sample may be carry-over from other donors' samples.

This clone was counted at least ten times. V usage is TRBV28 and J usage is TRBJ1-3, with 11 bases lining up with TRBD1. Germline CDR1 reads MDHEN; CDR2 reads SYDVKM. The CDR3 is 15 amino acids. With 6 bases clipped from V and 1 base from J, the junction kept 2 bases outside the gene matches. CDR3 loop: CASRGQGVSGNTIYF. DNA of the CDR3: TGTGCCAGCAGGGGACAGGGGGTATCTGGAAACACCATATATTTT.

CDR3 region: CASRERIPGQGAYEQYF. The CDR3 DNA sequence: TGTGCCAGCAGGGAACGGATCCCGGGACAGGGGGCCTACGAGCAGTACTTC. V and J are TRBV12-3 or TRBV12-4 and TRBJ2-7; 11 positions agree with TRBD1. V lost 6 bases, J lost 2 bases, and 12 bases stayed unmatched. CDR3 length: 17 amino acids.

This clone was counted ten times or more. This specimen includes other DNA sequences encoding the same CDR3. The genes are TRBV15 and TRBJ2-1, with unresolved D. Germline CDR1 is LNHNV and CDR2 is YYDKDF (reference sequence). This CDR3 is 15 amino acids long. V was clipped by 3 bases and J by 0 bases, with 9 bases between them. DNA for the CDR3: TGTGCCACCAGCAGTAACTTCCCCTCCTACAATGAGCAGTTCTTC. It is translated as CATSSNFPSYNEQFF. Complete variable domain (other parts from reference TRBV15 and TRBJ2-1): DAMVIQNPRYQVTQFGKPVTLSCSQTLNHNVMYWYQQKSSQAPKLLFHYYDKDFNNEADTPDNFQSRRPNTSFCFLDIRSPGLGDTAMYLCATSSNFPSYNEQFFGPGTRLTVL.

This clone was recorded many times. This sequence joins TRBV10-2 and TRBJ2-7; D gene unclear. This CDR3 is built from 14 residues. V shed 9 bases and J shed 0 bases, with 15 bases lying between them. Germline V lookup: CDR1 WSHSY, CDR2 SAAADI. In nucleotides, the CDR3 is TGCGCCAGAGAAAAGACCCGCTTCTCCTACGAGCAGTACTTC. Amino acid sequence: CAREKTRFSYEQYF.

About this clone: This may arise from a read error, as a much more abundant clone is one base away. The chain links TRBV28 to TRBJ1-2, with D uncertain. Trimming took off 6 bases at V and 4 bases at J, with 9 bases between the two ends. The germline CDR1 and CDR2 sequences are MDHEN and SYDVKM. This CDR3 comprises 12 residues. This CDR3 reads CASSSLPYGYTF. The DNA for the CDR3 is TGTGCCAGCAGCAGCCTGCCCTATGGCTACACCTTC.

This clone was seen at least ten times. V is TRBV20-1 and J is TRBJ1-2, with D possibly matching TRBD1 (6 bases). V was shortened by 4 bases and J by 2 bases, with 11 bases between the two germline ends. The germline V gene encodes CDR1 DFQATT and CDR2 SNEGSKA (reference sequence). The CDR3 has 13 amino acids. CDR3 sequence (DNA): TGCAGTGCTAACGGCGGACAGAACTATGGCTACACCTTC. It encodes CSANGGQNYGYTF.

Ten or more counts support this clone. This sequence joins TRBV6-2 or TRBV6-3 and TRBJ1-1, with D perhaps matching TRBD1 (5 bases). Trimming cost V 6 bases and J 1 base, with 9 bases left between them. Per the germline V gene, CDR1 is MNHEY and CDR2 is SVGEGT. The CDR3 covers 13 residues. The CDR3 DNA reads TGTGCCAGCAGAGAGGGGTGGAACACTGAAGCTTTCTTT. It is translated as CASREGWNTEAFF.

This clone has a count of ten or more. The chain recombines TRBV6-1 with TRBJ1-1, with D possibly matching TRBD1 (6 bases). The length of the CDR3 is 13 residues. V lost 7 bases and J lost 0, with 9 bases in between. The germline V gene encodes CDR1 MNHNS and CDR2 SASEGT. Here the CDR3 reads CASTDRMNTEAFF. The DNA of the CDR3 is TGTGCCAGCACGGACAGAATGAACACTGAAGCTTTCTTT.

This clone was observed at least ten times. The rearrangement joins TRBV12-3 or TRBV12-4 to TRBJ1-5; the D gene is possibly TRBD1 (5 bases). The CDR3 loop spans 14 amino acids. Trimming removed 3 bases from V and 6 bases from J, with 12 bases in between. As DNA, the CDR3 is TGTGCCAGCAGTTTCGGCAGGGTCGGTCAGCCCCAGCATTTT. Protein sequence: CASSFGRVGQPQHF.

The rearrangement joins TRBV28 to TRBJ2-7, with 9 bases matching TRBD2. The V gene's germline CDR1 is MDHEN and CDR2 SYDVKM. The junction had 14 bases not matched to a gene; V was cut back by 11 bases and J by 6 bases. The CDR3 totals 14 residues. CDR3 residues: CAPRAWTSVSEQYF. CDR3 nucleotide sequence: TGTGCCCCCCGAGCTTGGACTAGCGTTTCCGAGCAGTACTTC.

The CDR3 region is CSAPDRAVQPQHF. The CDR3 coding sequence is TGCAGTGCGCCCGACAGGGCGGTCCAGCCCCAGCATTTT. The chain couples TRBV20-1 to TRBJ1-5; 7 nucleotides line up with TRBD1. V trimming: 6 bases; J trimming: 7 bases; junction bases outside the gene matches: 9. This CDR3 has 13 amino acids. Germline values: CDR1 DFQATT, CDR2 SNEGSKA (reference sequence).

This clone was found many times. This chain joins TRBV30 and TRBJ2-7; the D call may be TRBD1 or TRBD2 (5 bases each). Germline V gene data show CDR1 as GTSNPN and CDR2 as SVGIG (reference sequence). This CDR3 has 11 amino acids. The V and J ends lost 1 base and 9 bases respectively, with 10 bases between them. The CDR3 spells CAWSAGPGQYF. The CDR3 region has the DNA TGTGCCTGGAGTGCGGGACCCGGGCAGTACTTC.

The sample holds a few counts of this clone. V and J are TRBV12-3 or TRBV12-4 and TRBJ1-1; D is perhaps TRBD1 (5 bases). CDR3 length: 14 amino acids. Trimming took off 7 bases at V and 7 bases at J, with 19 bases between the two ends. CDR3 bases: TGTGCCAGCACTGCCGCGGGACCCCTTCTTGAAGCTTTCTTT. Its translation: CASTAAGPLLEAFF.

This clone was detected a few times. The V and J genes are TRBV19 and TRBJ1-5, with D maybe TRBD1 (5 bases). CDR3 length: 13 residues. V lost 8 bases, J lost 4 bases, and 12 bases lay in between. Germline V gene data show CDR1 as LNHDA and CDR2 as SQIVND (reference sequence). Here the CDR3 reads CASLGGGNQPQHF. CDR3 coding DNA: TGTGCCAGTCTAGGTGGGGGGAATCAGCCCCAGCATTTT.

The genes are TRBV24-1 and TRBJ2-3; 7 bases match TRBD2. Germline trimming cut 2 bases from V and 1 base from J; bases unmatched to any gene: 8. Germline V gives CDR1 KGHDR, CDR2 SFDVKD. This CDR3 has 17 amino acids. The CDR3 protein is CATSDSRTRGGTDTQYF. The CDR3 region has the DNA TGTGCCACCAGTGATTCGCGGACTAGAGGGGGCACAGATACGCAGTATTTT.

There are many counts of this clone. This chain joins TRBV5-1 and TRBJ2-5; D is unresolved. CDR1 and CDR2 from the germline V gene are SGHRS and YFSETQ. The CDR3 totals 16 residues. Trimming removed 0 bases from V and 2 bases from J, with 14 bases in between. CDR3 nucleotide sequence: TGCGCCAGCAGCTTGGCCTGGGCGGCGGCACAAGAGACCCAGTACTTC. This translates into CASSLAWAAAQETQYF.

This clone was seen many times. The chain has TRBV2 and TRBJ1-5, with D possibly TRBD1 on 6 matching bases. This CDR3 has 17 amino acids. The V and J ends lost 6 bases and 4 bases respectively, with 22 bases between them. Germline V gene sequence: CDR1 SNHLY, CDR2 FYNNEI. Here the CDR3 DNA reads TGTGCCAGCAGCCCGGGACAAATCATAGTCTTAAATCAGCCCCAGCATTTT. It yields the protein CASSPGQIIVLNQPQHF.

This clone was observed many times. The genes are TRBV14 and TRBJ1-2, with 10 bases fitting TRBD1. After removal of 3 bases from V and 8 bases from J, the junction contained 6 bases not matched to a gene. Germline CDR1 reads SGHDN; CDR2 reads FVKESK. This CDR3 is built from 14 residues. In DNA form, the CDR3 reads TGTGCCAGCAGCCAGGGACAGGGGACATGGGGCTACACCTTC. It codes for CASSQGQGTWGYTF.

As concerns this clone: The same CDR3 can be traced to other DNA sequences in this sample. The CDR3 DNA follows: TGCGCCAGCTCGAGACTGGCGGGACTAAGTACGCAGTATTTT. Amino acids: CASSRLAGLSTQYF. The V gene is TRBV10-2, the J gene TRBJ2-3; the match to TRBD2 covers 7 bases. Germline V gives CDR1 WSHSY, CDR2 SAAADI. The J segment lost 8 bases and the V segment lost 8 bases, leaving 13 bases of the junction unmatched. The CDR3 consists of 14 residues.

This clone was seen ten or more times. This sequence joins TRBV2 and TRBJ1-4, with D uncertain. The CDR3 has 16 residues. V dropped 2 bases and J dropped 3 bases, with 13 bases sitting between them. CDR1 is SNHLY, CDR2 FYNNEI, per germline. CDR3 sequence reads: CASSESIRPPNEKLFF. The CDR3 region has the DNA TGTGCCAGCAGTGAATCGATCAGACCACCTAATGAAAAACTGTTTTTT.

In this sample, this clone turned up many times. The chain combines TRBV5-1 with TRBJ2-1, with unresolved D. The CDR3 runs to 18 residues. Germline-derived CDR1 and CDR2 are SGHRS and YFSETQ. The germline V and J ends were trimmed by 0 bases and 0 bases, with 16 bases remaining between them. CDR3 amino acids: CASSLEPPRTSSYNEQFF. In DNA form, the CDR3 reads TGCGCCAGCAGCTTGGAACCCCCCCGCACGAGCTCCTACAATGAGCAGTTCTTC.

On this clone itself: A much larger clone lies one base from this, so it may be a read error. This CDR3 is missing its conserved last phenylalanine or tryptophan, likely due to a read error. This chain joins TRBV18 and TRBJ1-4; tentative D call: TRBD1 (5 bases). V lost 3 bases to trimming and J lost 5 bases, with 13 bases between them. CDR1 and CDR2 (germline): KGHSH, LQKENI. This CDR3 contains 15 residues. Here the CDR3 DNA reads TGTGCCAGCTCACCCCAACCGGGGCCCAATGAAAAACTGTTTGTT. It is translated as CASSPQPGPNEKLFV.

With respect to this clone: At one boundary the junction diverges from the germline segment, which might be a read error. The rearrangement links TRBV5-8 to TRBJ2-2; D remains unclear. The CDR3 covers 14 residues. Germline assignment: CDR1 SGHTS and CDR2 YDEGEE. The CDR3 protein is CVSSLDAATGELFF. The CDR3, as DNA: TGTGTCAGCAGCTTGGACGCAGCAACCGGTGAGCTGTTTTTT.

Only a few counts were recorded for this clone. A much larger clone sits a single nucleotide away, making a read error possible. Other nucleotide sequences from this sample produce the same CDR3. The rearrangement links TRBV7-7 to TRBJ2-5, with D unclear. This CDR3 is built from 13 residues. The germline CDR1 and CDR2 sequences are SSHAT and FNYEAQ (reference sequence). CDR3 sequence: CASSFDGVGTQYF. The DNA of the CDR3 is TGTGCTAGCAGCTTTGATGGTGTTGGGACCCAGTACTTC. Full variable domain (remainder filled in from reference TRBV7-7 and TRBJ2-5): GAGVSQSPRYKVTKRGQDVTLRCDPISSHATLYWYQQALGQGPEFLTYFNYEAQPDKSGLPSDRFSAERPEGSISTLTIQRTEQRDSAMYRCASSFDGVGTQYFGPGTRLLVL.

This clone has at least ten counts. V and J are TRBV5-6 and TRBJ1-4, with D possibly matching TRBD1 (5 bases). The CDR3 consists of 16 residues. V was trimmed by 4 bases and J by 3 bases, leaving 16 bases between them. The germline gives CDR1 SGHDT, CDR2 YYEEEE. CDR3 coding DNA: TGTGCCAGCAGCCCTCTAAGTGGGGGACCTAATGAAAAACTGTTTTTT. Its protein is CASSPLSGGPNEKLFF.